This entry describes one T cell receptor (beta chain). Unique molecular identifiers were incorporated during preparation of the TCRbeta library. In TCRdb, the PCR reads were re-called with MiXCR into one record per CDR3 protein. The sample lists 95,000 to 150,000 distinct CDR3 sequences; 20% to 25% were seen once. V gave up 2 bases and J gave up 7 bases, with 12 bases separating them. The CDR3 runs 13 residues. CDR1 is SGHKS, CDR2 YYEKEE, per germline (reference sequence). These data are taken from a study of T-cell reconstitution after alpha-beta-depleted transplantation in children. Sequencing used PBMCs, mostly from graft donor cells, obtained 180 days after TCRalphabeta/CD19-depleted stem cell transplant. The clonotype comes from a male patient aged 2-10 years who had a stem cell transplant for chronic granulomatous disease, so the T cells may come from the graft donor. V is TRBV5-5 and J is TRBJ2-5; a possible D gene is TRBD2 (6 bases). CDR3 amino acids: CASSFRELRTQYF. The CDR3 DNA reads TGTGCCAGCAGCTTTCGGGAGCTGCGGACCCAGTACTTC.